This T cell receptor beta chain was recovered during a study of shared clonotypes between healthy human individuals. General study results and limits: A few donors shared around 5.1% of their naive CD4 clonotypes.

CDR3 length: 15 amino acids. CDR1 and CDR2 from the germline V gene are SGHAT and FQDESV (reference sequence). Both subsets, CD45RA+ naive and CD45RA-negative memory, were split from the CD4+ cells. Only in-frame clones appear in the TCRdb table, and some are missing; sequencing was by immunoSEQ multiplex PCR. The sample holds about 600,000 clones; about 97% are singletons and the top ten take around 0.06%. A word on this clone: Its antigen is as yet unknown.

Sequenced material: naive CD4+ T cells sorted from blood. Subset of the sample: CD45RA+ positively selected. The clonotype comes from a woman in her twenties or thirties in good health. This chain connects TRBV11-1 to TRBJ2-5; the match to TRBD2 covers 7 bases. The J call may be wrong; the DNA end is better matched by TRBJ2-7. The CDR3: CASSKARGSVYEQYF. In nucleotides, the CDR3 is TGTGCCAGCAGCAAGGCGCGGGGGAGTGTCTACGAGCAGTACTTC.